This T cell receptor beta chain was recorded in a study of blood T cell repertoires in COVID-19. Profiled with immunoSEQ multiplex PCR; TCRdb holds only in-frame clones, not every one. The sample shows some 57,000 clones, 86% of them seen only once. The germline V gene has CDR1 SGHAT and CDR2 FQNNGV. The CDR3 extends over 14 amino acids. Trimming cost V 5 bases and J 3 bases, with 11 bases left between them. The chain uses TRBV11-2 and TRBJ1-3, with D perhaps TRBD1 (5 bases). Sequencing was performed on peripheral blood. This sequence was found in a woman of 80 years or more with acute or convalescent COVID-19. The CDR3 region has the DNA TGTGCCAGCAGCCCCGGGACTGGTGGAAACACCATATATTTT. As protein: CASSPGTGGNTIYF.